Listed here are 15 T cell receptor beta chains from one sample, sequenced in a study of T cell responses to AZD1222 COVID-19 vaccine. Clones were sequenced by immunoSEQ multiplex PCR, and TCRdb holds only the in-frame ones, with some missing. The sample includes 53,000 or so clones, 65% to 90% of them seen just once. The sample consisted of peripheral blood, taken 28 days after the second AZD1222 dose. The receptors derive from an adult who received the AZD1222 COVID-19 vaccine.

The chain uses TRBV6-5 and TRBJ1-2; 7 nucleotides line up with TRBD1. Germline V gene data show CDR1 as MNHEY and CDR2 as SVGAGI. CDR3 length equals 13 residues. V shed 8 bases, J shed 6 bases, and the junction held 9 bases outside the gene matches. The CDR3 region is CASDRTGRNGYTF. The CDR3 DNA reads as TGTGCCAGCGACCGGACAGGAAGGAATGGCTACACCTTC.

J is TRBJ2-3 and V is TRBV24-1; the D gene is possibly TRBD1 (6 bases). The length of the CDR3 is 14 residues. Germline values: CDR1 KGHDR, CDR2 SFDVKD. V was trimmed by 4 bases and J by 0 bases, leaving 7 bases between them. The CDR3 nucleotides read TGTGCCACCAGTGAAACAGGGAGCACAGATACGCAGTATTTT. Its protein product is CATSETGSTDTQYF.

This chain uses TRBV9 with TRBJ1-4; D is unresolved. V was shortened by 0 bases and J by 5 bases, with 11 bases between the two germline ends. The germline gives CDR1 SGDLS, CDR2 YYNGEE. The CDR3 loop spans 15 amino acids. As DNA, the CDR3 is TGTGCCAGCAGCGTAGCCCCGATAGGAAATGAAAAACTGTTTTTT. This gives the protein CASSVAPIGNEKLFF.

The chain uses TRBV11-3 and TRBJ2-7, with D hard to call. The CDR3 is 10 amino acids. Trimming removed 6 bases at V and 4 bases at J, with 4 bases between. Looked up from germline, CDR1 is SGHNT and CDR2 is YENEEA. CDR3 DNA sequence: TGTGCCAGCAGGATTTACGAGCAGTACTTC. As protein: CASRIYEQYF.

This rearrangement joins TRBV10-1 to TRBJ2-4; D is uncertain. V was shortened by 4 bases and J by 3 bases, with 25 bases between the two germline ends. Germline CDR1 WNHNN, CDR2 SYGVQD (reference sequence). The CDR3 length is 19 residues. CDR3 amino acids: CASSALRSRTSFNKNIQYF. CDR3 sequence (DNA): TGCGCCAGCAGTGCCTTGAGGAGCCGGACCTCTTTCAACAAAAACATTCAGTACTTC.

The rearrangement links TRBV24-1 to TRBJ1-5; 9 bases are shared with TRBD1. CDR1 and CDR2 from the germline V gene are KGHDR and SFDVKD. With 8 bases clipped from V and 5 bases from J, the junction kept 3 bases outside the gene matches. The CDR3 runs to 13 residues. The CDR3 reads CATTDRGDQPQHF. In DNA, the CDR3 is TGTGCCACCACGGACAGGGGAGATCAGCCCCAGCATTTT.

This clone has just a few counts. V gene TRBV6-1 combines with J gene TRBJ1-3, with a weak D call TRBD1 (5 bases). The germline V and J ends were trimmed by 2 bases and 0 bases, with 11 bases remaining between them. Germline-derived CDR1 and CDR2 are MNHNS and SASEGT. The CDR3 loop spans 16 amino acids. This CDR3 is CASSELDSFSGNTIYF. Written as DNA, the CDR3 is TGTGCCAGCAGTGAACTTGACAGTTTCTCTGGAAACACCATATATTTT.

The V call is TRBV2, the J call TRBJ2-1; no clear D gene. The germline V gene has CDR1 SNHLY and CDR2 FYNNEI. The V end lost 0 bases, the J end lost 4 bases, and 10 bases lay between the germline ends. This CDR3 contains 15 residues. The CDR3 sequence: CASSEARLEYNEQFF. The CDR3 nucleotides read TGTGCCAGCAGTGAAGCGCGGCTAGAATACAATGAGCAGTTCTTC.

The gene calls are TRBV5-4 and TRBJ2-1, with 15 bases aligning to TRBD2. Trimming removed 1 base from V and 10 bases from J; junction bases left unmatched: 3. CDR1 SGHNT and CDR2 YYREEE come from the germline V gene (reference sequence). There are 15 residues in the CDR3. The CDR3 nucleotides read TGTGCCAGCAGCTTGTCGGGACTAGCGGGGGGAGAGCAGTTCTTC. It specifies CASSLSGLAGGEQFF.

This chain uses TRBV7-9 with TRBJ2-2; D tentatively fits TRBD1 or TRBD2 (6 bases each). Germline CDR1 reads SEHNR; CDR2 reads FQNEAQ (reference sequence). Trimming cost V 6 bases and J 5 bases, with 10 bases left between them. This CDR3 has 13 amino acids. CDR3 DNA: TGTGCCAGCAGACAAGGGGGGACCGGGGAGCTGTTTTTT. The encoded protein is CASRQGGTGELFF.

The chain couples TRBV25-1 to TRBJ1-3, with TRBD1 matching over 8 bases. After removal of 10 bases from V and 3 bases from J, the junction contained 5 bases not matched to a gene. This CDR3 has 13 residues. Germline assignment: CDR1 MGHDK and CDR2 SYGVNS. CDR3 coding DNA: TGTGCCACACAGGGGGATAATGGAAACACCATATATTTT. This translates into CATQGDNGNTIYF.

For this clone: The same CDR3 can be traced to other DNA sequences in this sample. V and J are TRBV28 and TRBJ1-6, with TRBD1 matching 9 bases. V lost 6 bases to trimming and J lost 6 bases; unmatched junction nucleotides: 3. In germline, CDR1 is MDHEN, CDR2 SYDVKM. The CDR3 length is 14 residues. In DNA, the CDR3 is TGTGCCAGCAGACCGGGACAGGGTAATTCACCCCTCCACTTT. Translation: CASRPGQGNSPLHF. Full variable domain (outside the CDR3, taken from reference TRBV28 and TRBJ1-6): DVKVTQSSRYLVKRTGEKVFLECVQDMDHENMFWYRQDPGLGLRLIYFSYDVKMKEKGDIPEGYSVSREKKERFSLILESASTNQTSMYLCASRPGQGNSPLHFGNGTRLTVT.

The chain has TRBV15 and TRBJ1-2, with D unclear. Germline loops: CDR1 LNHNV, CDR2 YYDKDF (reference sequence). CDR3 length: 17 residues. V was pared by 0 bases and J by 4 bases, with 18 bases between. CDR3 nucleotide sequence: TGTGCCACCAGCAGAGAGGCCCCCGGTCGGGGAATCTATGGCTACACCTTC. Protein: CATSREAPGRGIYGYTF.

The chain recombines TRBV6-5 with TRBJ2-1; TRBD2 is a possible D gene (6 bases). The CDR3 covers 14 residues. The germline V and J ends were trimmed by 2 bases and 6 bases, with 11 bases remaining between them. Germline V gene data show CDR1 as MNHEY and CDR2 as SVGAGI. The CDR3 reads CASSYVGLANEQFF. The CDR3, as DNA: TGTGCCAGCAGTTACGTGGGACTCGCCAATGAGCAGTTCTTC.

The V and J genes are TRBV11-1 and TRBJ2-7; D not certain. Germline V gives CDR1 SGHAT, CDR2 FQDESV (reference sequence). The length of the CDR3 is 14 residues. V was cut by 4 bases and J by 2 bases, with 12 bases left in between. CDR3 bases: TGTGCCAGCAGCTCGACCGGGTCCACCTACGAGCAGTACTTC. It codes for CASSSTGSTYEQYF. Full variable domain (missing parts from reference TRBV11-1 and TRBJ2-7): EAEVAQSPRYKITEKSQAVAFWCDPISGHATLYWYRQILGQGPELLVQFQDESVVDDSQLPKDRFSAERLKGVDSTLKIQPAELGDSAMYLCASSSTGSTYEQYFGPGTRLTVT.